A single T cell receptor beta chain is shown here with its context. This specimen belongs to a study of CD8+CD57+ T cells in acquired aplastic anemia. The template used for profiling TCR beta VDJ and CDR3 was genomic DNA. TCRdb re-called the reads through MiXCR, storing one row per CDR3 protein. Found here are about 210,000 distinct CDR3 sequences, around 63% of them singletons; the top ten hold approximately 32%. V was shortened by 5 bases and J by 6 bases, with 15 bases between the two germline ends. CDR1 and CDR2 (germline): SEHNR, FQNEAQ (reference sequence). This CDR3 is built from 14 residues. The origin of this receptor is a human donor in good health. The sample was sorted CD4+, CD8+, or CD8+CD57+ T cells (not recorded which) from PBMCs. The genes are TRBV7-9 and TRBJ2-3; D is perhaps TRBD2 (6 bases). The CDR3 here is CASSTGTHGDTQYF. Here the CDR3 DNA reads TGTGCCAGCAGCACCGGGACTCACGGGGATACGCAGTATTTT.